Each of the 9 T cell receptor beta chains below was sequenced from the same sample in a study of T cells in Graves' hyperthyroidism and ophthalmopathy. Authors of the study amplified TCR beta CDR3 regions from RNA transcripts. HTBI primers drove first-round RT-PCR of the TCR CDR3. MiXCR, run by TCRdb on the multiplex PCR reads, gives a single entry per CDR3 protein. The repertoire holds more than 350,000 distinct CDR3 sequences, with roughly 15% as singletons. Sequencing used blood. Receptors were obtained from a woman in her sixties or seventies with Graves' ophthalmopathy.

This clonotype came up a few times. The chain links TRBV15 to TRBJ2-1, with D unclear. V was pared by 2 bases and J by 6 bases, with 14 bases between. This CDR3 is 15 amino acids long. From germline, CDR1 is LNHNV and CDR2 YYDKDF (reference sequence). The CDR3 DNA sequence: TGTGCCACCAGCAGACCCTCAGGCACTCTCAATGAGCAGTTCTTC. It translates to CATSRPSGTLNEQFF.

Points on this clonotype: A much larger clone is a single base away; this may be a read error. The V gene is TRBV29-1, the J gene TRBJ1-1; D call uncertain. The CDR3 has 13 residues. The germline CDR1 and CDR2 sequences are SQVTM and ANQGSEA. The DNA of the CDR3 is TGCAGCGTTGATCGCCAGGAGAACACTGAAGCTTCCTTT. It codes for CSVDRQENTEASF.

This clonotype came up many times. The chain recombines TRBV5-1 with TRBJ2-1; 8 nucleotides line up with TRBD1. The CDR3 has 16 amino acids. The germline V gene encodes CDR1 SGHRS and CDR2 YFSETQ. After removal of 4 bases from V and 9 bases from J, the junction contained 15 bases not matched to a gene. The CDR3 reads CASSPLPGTGIREQFF. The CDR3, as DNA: TGCGCCAGCAGCCCTCTCCCCGGGACAGGTATTCGTGAGCAGTTCTTC.

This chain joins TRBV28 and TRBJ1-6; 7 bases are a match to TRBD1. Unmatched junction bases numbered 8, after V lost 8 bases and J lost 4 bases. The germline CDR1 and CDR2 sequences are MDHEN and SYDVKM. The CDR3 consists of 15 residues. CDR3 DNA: TGTGCCAGCCGAGCCCGGGACAGATATAATTCACCCCTCCACTTT. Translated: CASRARDRYNSPLHF.

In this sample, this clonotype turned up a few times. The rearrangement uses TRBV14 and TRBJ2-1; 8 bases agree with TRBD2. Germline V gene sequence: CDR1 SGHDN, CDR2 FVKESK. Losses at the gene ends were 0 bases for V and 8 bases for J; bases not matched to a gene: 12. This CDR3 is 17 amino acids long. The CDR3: CASSQDLTSGTRDEQFF. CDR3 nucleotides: TGTGCCAGCAGCCAAGATTTAACTAGCGGCACGAGGGATGAGCAGTTCTTC.

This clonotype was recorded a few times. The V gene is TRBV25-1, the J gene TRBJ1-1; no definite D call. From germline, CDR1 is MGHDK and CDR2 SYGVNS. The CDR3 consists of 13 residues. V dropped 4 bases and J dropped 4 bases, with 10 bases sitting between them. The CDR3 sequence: CASSGLGSTEAFF. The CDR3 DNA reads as TGTGCCAGCAGTGGGCTGGGGAGCACTGAAGCTTTCTTT.

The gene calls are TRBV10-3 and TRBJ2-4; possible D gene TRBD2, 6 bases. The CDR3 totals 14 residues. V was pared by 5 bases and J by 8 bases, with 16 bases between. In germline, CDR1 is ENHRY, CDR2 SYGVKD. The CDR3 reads CAISPGGPVDIQYF. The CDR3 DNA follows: TGTGCCATCAGTCCCGGAGGGCCTGTAGACATTCAGTACTTC.

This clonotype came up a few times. CDR3 region: CASSLERGQVYGYTF. The CDR3, as DNA: TGCGCCAGCAGCTTGGAGAGGGGGCAGGTCTATGGCTACACCTTC. The V call is TRBV5-1, the J call TRBJ1-2; 7 bases map to TRBD1. CDR3 length equals 15 residues. Per the germline V gene, CDR1 is SGHRS and CDR2 is YFSETQ. V was pared by 0 bases and J by 4 bases, with 6 bases of the junction left unmatched.

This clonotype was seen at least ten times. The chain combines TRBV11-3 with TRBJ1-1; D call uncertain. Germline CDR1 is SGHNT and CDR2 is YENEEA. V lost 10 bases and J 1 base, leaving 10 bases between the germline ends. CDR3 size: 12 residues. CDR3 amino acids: CATRLGNTEAFF. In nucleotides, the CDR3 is TGTGCCACCCGGTTGGGGAACACTGAAGCTTTCTTT. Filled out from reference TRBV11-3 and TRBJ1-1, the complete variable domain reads EAGVVQSPRYKIIEKKQPVAFWCNPISGHNTLYWYLQNLGQGPELLIRYENEEAVDDSQLPKDRFSAERLKGVDSTLKIQPAELGDSAVYLCATRLGNTEAFFGQGTRLTVV.